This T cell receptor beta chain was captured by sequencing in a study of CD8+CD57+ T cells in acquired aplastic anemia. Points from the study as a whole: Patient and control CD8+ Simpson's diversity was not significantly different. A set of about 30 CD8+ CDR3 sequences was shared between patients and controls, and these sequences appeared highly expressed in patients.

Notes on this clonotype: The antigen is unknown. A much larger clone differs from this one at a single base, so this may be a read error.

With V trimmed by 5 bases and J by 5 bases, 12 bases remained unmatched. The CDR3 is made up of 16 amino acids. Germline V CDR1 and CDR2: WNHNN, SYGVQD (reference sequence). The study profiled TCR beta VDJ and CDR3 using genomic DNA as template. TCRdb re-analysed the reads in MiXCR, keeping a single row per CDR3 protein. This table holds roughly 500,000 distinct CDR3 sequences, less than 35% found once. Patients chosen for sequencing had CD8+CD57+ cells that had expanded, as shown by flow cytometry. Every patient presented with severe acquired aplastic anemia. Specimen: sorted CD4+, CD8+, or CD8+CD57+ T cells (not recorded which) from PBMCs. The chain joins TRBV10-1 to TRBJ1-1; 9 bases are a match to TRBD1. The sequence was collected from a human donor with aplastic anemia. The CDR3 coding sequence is TGCGCCAGCAGTCCTAAACTCGGGACAGGGACAACTGAAGCTTTCTTT. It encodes CASSPKLGTGTTEAFF.